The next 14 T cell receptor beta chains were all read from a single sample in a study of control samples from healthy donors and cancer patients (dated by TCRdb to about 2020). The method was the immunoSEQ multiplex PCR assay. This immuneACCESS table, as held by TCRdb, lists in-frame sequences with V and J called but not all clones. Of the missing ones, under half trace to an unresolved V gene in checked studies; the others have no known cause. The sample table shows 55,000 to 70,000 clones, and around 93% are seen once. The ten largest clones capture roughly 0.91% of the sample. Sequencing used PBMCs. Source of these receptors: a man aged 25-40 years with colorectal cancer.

CDR3 DNA: TGTGCCAGCAGTTACTCGGTTAGGGACCTCGGCTACACCTTC. Its translation: CASSYSVRDLGYTF. This rearrangement joins TRBV6-5 to TRBJ1-2, with D possibly being TRBD1 (5 bases). This CDR3 is 14 amino acids long. The V gene's germline CDR1 is MNHEY and CDR2 SVGAGI. The V end lost 0 bases, the J end lost 8 bases, and 13 bases lay between the germline ends.

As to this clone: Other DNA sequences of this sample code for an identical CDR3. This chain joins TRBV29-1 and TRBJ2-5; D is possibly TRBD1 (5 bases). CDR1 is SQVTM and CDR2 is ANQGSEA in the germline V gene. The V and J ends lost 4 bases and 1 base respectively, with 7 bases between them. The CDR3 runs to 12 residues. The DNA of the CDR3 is TGCAGCGTTGGGCAGGGCCAAGAGACCCAGTACTTC. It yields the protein CSVGQGQETQYF.

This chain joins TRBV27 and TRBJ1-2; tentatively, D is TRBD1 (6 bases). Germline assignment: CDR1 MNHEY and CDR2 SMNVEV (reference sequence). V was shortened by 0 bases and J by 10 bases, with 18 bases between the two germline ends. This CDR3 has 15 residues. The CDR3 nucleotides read TGTGCCAGCAGTTTATCGAGCCTCCGGGGGGGCTTCTACACCTTC. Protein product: CASSLSSLRGGFYTF.

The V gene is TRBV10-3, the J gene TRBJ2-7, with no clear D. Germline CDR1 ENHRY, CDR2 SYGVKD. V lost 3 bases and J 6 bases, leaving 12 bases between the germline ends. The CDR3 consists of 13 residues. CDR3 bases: TGTGCCATCAGTGATGTCAGTAGGGCCGAGCAGTACTTC. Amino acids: CAISDVSRAEQYF.

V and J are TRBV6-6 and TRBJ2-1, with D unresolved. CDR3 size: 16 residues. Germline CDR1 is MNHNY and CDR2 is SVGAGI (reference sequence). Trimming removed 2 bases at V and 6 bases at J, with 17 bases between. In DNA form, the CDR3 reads TGTGCCAGCAGTTACAGGGCAAGCTATATGGGCAATGAGCAGTTCTTC. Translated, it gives CASSYRASYMGNEQFF.

DNA of the CDR3: TGTGCCAGCAGCGTAGCACCCAGCAACACCATATATTTT. It encodes CASSVAPSNTIYF. The V call is TRBV9, the J call TRBJ1-3, with D unclear. Germline values: CDR1 SGDLS, CDR2 YYNGEE. This CDR3 is built from 13 residues. V lost 0 bases and J lost 7, with 8 bases in between.

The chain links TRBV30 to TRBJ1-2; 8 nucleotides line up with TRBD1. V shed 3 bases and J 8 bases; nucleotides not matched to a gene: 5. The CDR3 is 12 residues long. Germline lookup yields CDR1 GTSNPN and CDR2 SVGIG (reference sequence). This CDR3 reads CAWSSDRGGYTF. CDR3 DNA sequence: TGTGCCTGGAGCAGTGACAGGGGCGGCTACACCTTC.

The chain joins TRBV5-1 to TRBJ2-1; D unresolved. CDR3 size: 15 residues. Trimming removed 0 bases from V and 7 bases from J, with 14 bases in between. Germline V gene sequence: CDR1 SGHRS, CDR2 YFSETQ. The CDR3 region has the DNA TGCGCCAGCAGCTTGGACCGGTTAGGTCTAAATGAGCAGTTCTTC. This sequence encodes CASSLDRLGLNEQFF.

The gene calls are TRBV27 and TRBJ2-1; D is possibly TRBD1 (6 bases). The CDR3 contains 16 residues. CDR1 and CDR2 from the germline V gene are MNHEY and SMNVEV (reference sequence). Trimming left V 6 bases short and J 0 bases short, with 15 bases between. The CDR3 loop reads CASRDPTGSSYNEQFF. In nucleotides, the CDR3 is TGTGCCAGCAGAGATCCGACAGGAAGCTCCTACAATGAGCAGTTCTTC.

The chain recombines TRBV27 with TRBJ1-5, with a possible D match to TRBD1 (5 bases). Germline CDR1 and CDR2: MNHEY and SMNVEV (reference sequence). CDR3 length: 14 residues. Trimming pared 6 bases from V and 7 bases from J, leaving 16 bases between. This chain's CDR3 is CASSPREGNQPQHF. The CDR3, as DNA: TGTGCCAGCAGCCCGAGAGAGGGGAACCAGCCCCAGCATTTT.

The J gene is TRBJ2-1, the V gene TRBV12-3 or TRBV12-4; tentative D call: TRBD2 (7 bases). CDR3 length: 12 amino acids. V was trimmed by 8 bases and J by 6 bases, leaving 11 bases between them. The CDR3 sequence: CASGGALNEQFF. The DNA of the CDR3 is TGTGCCAGCGGGGGGGCTCTCAATGAGCAGTTCTTC.

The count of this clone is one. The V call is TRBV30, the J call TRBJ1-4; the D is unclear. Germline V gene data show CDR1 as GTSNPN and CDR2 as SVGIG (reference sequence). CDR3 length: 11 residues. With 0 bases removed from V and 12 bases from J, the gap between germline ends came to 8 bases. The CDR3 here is CAWSVQSELFF. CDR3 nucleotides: TGTGCCTGGAGTGTCCAGTCAGAACTGTTTTTT.

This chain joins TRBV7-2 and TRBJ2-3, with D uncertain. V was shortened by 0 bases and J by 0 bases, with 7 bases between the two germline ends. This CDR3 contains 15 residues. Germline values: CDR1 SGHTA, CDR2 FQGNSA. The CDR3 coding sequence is TGTGCCAGCAGCTTAGCGCTGGCTAGCACAGATACGCAGTATTTT. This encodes CASSLALASTDTQYF.

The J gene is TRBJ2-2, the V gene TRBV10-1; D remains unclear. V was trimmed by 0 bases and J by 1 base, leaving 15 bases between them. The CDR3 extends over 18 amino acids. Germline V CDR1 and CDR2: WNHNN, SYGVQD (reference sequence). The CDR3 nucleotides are TGCGCCAGCAGTGAGTCGAAGGGTGAAGGGCAGAACACCGGGGAGCTGTTTTTT. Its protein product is CASSESKGEGQNTGELFF.